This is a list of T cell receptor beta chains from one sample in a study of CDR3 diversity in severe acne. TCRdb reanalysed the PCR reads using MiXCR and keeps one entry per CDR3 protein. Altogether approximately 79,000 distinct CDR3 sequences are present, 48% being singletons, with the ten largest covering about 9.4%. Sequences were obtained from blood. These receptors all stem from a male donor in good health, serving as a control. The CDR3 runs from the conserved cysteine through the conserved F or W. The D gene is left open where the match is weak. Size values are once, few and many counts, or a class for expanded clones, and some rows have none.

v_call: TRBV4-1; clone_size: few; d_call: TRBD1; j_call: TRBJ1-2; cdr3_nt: TGCGCCAGCAGCCCCCGGGGGGGACAGGGCATCTATGGCTACACCTTC; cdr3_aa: CASSPRGGQGIYGYTF
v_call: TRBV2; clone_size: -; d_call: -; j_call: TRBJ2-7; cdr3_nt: TGTGCCAGCAGGGTCCGGGGCGCCTACGAGCAGTACTTC; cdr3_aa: CASRVRGAYEQYF
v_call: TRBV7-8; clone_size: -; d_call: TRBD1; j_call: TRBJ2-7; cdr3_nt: TGTGCCAGCAGCATCAACCCGGGACAGAACTCCTACGAGCAGTACTTC; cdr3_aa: CASSINPGQNSYEQYF
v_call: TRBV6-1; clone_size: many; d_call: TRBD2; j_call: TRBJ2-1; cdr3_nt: TGTGCCAGCAGCTTAGCGGGGGGTTACAATGAGCAGTTCTTC; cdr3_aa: CASSLAGGYNEQFF
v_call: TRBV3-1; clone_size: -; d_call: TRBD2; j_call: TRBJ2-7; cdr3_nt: TGTGCCAGCAGCCAAAGACTAGCGGGAGGCCTCTACGAGCAGTACTTC; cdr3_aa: CASSQRLAGGLYEQYF
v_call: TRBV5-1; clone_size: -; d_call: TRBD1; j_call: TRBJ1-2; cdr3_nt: TGCGCCAGCACCGACAGGGGCGGTGGCTACACCTTC; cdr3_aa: CASTDRGGGYTF
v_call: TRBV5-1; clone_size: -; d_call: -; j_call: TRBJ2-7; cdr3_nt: TGCGCCAGCAGCTTGGGGGTAGACTCCTACGAGCAGTACTTC; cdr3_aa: CASSLGVDSYEQYF
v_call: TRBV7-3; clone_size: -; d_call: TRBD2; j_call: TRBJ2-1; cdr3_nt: TGTGCCAGCAGCCATCCCGGGACTAGCTTAAGTGTCAATGAGCAGTTCTTC; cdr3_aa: CASSHPGTSLSVNEQFF
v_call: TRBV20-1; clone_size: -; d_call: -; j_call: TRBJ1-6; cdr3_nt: TGCAGTGCTAGGGCAGGGCAATATAATTCACCCCTCCACTTT; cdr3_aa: CSARAGQYNSPLHF
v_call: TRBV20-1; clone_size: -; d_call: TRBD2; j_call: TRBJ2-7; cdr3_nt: TGCAGTGCCTTCTCCGGGACTAGCGCCTCCTACGAGCAGTACTTC; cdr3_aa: CSAFSGTSASYEQYF
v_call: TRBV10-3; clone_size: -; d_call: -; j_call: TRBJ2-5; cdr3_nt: TGTGTCATCAGTGAGCGGGACACGGAGACCCAGTACTTC; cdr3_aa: CVISERDTETQYF
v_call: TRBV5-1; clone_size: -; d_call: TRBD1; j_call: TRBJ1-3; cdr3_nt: TGTGCCAGCAGCGGTTCCGGGACAGTAGTTTTGGGCGCCATATATTTT; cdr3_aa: CASSGSGTVVLGAIYF
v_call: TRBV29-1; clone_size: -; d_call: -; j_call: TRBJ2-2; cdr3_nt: TGCAGCGCCCCGGGTGGGAACACCGGGGAGCTGTTTTTT; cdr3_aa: CSAPGGNTGELFF
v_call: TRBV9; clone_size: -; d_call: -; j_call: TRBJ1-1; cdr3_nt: TGTGCCAGCAGCGTGGGGGGCTCCACTGAAGCTTTCTTT; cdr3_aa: CASSVGGSTEAFF
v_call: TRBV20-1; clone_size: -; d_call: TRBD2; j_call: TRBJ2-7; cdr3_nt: TGCAGTGCCCACCTGGGACTAGCGGGAAAAAGTGAGCAGTACTTC; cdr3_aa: CSAHLGLAGKSEQYF
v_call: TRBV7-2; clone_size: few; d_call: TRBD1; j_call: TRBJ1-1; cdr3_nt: TGTGCCAGCAGCTCCCGGGACAGGGCCAATATGTTT; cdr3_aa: CASSSRDRANMF
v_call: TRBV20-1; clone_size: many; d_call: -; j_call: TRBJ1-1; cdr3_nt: TGCAGTGCTAGAGCCCTTATCATGAACACTGAAGCTTTCTTT; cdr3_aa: CSARALIMNTEAFF
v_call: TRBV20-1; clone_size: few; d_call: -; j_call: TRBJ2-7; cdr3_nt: TGCAGTGCTAGGGGGGACACTTCCTACGAGCAGTACTTC; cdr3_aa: CSARGDTSYEQYF
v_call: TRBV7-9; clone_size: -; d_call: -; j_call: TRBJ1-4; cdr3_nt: TGTGCCAGCAGCTTAGCGTCAGGGGCCCTACTGTTTTTT; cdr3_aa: CASSLASGALLFF
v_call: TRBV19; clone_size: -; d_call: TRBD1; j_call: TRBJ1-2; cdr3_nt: TGTGCCAGTAGTCTTTCCTCTTCACAGGGGACTGGCTACACCTTC; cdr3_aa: CASSLSSSQGTGYTF
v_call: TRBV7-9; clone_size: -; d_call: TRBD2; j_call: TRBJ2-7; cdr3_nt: TGTGCCAGCAGCCCCTATTACGCCGGGACTAGTCATGACAAGCAGTACTTC; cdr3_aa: CASSPYYAGTSHDKQYF
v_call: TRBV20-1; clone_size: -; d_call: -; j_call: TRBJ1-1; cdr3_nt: TGCAGTGCTCCTGGACCGGGGGTCAGCGCGGCTTTCTTT; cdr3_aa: CSAPGPGVSAAFF
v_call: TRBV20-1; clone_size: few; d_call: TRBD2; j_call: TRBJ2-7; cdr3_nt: TGCAGTGCTAGAGATCCTAGCGGGAGTGCGTACGAGCAGTACTTC; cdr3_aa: CSARDPSGSAYEQYF
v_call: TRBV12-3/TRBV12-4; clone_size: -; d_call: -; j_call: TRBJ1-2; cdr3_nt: TGTGCCAGCAGTAACCACCGGGGGGTATATGGCTACACCTTC; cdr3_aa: CASSNHRGVYGYTF
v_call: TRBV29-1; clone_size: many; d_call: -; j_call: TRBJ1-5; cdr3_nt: TGCAGCGCCGGGGGGGGACTAGGGGAGCCCCAGCATTTT; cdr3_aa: CSAGGGLGEPQHF
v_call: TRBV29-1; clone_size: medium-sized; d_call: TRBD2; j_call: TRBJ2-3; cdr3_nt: TGCAGCGTTACTAGCGGGGGGATTAGCACAGATACGCAGTATTTT; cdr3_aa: CSVTSGGISTDTQYF
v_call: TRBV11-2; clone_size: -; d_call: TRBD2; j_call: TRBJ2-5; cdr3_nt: TGTGCCAGCAGCTTGACTAGCGGGAGGGAGGAGACCCAGTACTTC; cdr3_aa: CASSLTSGREETQYF
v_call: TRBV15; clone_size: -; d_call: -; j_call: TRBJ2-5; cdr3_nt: TGTGCCACCAGCAGAGATCCTGGGGGAAGAGAGGCCCAGTACTTC; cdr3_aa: CATSRDPGGREAQYF
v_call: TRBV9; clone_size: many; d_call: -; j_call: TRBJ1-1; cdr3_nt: TGTGCCAGCAGCGTAGTCGTAGAACAACTGAACACTGAAGCTTTCTTT; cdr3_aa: CASSVVVEQLNTEAFF
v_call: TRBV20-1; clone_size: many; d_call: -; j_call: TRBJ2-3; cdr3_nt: TGCAGTGCTAGACTGGCCAGGGGAGCGGCAGATACGCAGTATTTT; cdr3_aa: CSARLARGAADTQYF
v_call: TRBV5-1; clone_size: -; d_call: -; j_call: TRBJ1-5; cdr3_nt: TGCGCCAGCAGCTTGGGGGGGACGCAGAATCAGCCCCAGCATTTT; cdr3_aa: CASSLGGTQNQPQHF
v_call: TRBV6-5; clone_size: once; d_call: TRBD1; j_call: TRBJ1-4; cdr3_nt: TGTGCCAACAGTTACTCCGACAGGGGCTTAGAAAAACTGTTTTTT; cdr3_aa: CANSYSDRGLEKLFF
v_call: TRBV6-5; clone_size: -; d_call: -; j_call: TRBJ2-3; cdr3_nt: TGTGCCAGCAGTTACCGGGGGACCCTCACAGATACGCAGTATTTT; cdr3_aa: CASSYRGTLTDTQYF
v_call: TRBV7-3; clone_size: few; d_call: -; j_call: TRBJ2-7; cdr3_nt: TGTGCCAGCAGCCCTGAGGACAGATCTTACGAGCAGTACTTC; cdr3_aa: CASSPEDRSYEQYF
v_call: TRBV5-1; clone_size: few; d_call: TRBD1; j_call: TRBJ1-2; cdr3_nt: TGCGCCAGCAGCTACGGACAGGACCACAACTATGGCTACACCTTC; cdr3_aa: CASSYGQDHNYGYTF
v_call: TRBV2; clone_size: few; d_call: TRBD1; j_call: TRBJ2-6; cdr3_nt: TGTGCCAGCAATCTACAGGGGGCCGTCAGCGGGGCCAACGTCCTGACTTTC; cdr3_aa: CASNLQGAVSGANVLTF
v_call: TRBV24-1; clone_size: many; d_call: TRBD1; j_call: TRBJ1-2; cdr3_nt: TGTGCCACCAGTGTTGGGACAGGGGTTTATGGTGGCTACACCTTC; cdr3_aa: CATSVGTGVYGGYTF
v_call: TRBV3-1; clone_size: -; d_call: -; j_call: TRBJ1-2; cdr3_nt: TGTGCCAGCTGGAGTGGTGGTAGCTATGGTGGGTACACCTTC; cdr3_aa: CASWSGGSYGGYTF
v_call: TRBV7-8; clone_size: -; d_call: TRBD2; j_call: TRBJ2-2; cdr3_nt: TGTGCCAGCCGGCCGGGACTAGGCGCTAATGAGCTGTTTTTT; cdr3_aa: CASRPGLGANELFF
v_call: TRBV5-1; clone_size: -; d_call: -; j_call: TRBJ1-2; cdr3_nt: TGCGCCAGCAGCTGGGACGATAGGAATGGCTACACCTTC; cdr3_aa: CASSWDDRNGYTF
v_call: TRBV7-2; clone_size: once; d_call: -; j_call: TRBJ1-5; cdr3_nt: TGCGCCAGCAGCCAACCAGGGTCCCAGCCCCAGCATTTT; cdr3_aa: CASSQPGSQPQHF
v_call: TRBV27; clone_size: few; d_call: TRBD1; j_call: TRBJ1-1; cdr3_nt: TGTGCCAGCAGTCGGACAGGGGTGCACACTGAAGCTTTCTTT; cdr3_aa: CASSRTGVHTEAFF
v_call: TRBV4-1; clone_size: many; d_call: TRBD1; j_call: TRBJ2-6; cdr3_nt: TGCGCCAGCAGCCGTGGGACAGGGAACTCTGGGGCCAACGTCCTGACTTTC; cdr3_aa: CASSRGTGNSGANVLTF